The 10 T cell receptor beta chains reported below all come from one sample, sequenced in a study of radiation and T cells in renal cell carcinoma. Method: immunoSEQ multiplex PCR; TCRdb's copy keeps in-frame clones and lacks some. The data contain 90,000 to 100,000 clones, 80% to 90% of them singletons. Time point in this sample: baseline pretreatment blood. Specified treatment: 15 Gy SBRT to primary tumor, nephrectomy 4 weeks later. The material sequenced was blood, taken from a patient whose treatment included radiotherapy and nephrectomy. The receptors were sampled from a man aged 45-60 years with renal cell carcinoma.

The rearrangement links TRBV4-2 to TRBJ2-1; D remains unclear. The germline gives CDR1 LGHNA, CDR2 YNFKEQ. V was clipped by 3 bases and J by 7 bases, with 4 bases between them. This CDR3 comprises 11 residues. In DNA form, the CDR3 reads TGTGCCAGCAGCCAGAGGAATGAGCAGTTCTTC. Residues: CASSQRNEQFF.

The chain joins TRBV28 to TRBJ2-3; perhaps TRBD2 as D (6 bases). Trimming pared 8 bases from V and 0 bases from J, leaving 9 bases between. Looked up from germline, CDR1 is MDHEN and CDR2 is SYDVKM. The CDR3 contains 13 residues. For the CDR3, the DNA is TGTGCCAGCGAGCGGGTGAGCACAGATACGCAGTATTTT. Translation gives CASERVSTDTQYF.

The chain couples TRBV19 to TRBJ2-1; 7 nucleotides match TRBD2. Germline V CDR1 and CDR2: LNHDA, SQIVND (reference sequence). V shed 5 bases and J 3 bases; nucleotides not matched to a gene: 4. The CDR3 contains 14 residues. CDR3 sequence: CASSQAGLYNEQFF. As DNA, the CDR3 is TGTGCCAGTAGTCAAGCGGGACTCTACAATGAGCAGTTCTTC.

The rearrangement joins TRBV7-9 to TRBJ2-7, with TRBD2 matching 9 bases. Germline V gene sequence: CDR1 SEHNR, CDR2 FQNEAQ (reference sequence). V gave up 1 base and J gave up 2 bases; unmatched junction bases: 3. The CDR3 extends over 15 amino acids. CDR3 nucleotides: TGTGCCAGCAGCTTAGAGCGGGGGGTCACCTACGAGCAGTACTTC. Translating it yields CASSLERGVTYEQYF.

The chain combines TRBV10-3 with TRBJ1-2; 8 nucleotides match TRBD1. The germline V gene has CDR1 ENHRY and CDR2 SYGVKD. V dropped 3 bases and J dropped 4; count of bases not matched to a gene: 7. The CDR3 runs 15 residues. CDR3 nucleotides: TGTGCCATCAGTGACTCAGGGACAGGCGCCTATGGCTACACCTTC. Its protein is CAISDSGTGAYGYTF.

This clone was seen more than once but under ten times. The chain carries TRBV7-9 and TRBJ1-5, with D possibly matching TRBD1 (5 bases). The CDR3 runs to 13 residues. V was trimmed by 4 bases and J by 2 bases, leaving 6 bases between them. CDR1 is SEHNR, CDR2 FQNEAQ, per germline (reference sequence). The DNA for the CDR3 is TGTGCCAGCAGCTCGACAGGCAATCAGCCCCAGCATTTT. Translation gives CASSSTGNQPQHF.

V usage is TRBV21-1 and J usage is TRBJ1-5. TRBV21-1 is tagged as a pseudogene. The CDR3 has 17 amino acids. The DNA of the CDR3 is TGTGCCAGCAGCAGACCCAGAAGGGGGGGCGGCAATCAGCCCCAGCATTTT. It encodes CASSRPRRGGGNQPQHF.

The DNA for the CDR3 is TGTGCCAGCAGTTACGGCCCTGATATCTATGGCTACACCTTC. Translation gives CASSYGPDIYGYTF. The gene calls are TRBV6-5 and TRBJ1-2; no reliable D call. CDR3 length: 14 amino acids. Germline loops: CDR1 MNHEY, CDR2 SVGAGI. Trimming left V 2 bases short and J 4 bases short, with 11 bases between.

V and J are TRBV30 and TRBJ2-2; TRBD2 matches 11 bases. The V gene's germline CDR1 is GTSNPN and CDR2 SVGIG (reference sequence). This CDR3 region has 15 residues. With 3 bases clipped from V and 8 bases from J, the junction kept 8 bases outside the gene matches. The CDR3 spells CAWSERLAGLGELFF. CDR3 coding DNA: TGTGCCTGGAGCGAAAGACTAGCGGGGCTGGGGGAGCTGTTTTTT.

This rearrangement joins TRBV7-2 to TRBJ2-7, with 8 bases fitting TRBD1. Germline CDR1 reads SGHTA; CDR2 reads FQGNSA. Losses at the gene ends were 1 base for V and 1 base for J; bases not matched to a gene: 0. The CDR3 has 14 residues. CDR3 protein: CASSLGTGSYEQYF. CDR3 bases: TGTGCCAGCAGCTTAGGGACAGGGTCCTACGAGCAGTACTTC.